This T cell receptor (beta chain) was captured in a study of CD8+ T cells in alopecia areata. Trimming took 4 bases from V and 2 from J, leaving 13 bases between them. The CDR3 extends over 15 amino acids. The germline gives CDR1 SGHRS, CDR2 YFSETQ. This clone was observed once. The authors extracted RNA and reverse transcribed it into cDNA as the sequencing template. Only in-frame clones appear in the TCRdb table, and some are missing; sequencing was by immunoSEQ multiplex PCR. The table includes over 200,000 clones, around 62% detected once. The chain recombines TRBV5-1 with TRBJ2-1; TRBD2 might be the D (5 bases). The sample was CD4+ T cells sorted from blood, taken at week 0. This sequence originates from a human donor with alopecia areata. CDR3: CASSLSAGTYNEQFF. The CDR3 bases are TGCGCCAGCAGCCTGTCGGCGGGCACCTACAATGAGCAGTTCTTC.